Shown below are 20 T cell receptor beta chains from a single sample sequenced in a study of blood T cell repertoires in COVID-19. Sequenced by immunoSEQ multiplex PCR; TCRdb stores in-frame clones only, minus some. Among tens of thousands of clones listed, 88% were seen once. Specimen: peripheral blood. The receptors shown here come from a woman of 80 years or more with active COVID-19.

V gene TRBV15 combines with J gene TRBJ2-7; TRBD2 matches 8 bases. CDR3 size: 15 residues. Germline values: CDR1 LNHNV, CDR2 YYDKDF (reference sequence). Trimming took 1 base from V and 2 from J; bases not matched to a gene: 4. The CDR3: CATSRGGTRAYEQYF. The CDR3 DNA reads TGTGCCACCAGCAGAGGTGGGACTAGAGCCTACGAGCAGTACTTC.

This chain joins TRBV19 and TRBJ2-1; D perhaps matches TRBD2 (6 bases). The length of the CDR3 is 14 residues. V shed 5 bases and J shed 5 bases, with 13 bases lying between them. Germline-derived CDR1 and CDR2 are LNHDA and SQIVND (reference sequence). The CDR3 sequence: CASSAGRRDNEQFF. CDR3 sequence (DNA): TGTGCCAGTAGTGCGGGGAGGAGGGACAATGAGCAGTTCTTC.

The chain combines TRBV18 with TRBJ1-2; D is perhaps TRBD1 (6 bases). The CDR3 contains 11 residues. Trimming removed 5 bases at V and 8 bases at J, with 9 bases between. The germline gives CDR1 KGHSH, CDR2 LQKENI. The CDR3: CASSLGQGYTF. CDR3 nucleotides: TGTGCCAGCTCATTAGGACAGGGCTACACCTTC.

CDR3 sequence: CASSYAGLAGTDTQYF. Here the CDR3 DNA reads TGTGCCAGCAGCTACGCAGGACTAGCGGGCACAGATACGCAGTATTTT. This chain links TRBV27 with TRBJ2-3; 10 positions agree with TRBD2. After removal of 6 bases from V and 1 base from J, the junction contained 7 bases not matched to a gene. The CDR3 runs 16 residues. Looked up from germline, CDR1 is MNHEY and CDR2 is SMNVEV (reference sequence).

This clone was detected once. The chain links TRBV5-5 to TRBJ2-7, with 7 bases fitting TRBD1. Germline values: CDR1 SGHKS, CDR2 YYEKEE (reference sequence). CDR3 length: 16 residues. Losses at the gene ends were 1 base for V and 2 bases for J; bases not matched to a gene: 9. CDR3 coding DNA: TGTGCCAGCAGCTTGCAGGGGGTGGTTACGGCCTACGAGCAGTACTTC. Translation: CASSLQGVVTAYEQYF.

V gene TRBV7-3 combines with J gene TRBJ2-2; TRBD1 matches 9 bases. The CDR3 totals 15 residues. CDR1 and CDR2 from the germline V gene are SGHTA and FQGTGA. The J segment lost 5 bases and the V segment lost 6 bases, leaving 7 bases of the junction unmatched. The CDR3 protein is CASRATGGWTGELFF. The CDR3 DNA reads as TGTGCCAGCAGGGCGACAGGGGGTTGGACCGGGGAGCTGTTTTTT.

This chain uses TRBV11-2 with TRBJ2-7; possibly TRBD2 for D (5 bases). The CDR3 is 16 amino acids. Germline V gene lookup returns CDR1 SGHAT and CDR2 FQNNGV. Trimming shortened V by 5 bases and J by 3 bases, and 20 bases separated the two germline ends. The CDR3 here is CASSPRKRAIFYEQYF. The CDR3 DNA is TGTGCCAGCAGCCCCCGGAAGAGGGCAATCTTCTACGAGCAGTACTTC.

The chain is built from TRBV2 and TRBJ2-5; 10 bases fit TRBD2. Germline V gene data show CDR1 as SNHLY and CDR2 as FYNNEI. Trimming took 3 bases from V and 4 from J; bases not matched to a gene: 5. The CDR3 totals 15 residues. CDR3 sequence (DNA): TGTGCCAGCAGTGAGAGCGGGAGGGCCAGAGAGACCCAGTACTTC. This codes for CASSESGRARETQYF.

This sequence joins TRBV2 and TRBJ2-5; TRBD2 matches 10 bases. The V and J ends lost 6 bases and 1 base, in that order; junction bases with no gene match: 5. The CDR3 extends over 15 amino acids. In germline, CDR1 is SNHLY, CDR2 FYNNEI. CDR3 in DNA: TGTGCCAGCAGCCTACCTAGCGGGAGCCAAGAGACCCAGTACTTC. This codes for CASSLPSGSQETQYF. Supplemented by reference TRBV2 and TRBJ2-5, the full variable domain reads EPEVTQTPSHQVTQMGQEVILRCVPISNHLYFYWYRQILGQKVEFLVSFYNNEISEKSEIFDDQFSVERPDGSNFTLKIRSTKLEDSAMYFCASSLPSGSQETQYFGPGTRLLVL.

V is TRBV24-1 and J is TRBJ1-6; 12 bases line up with TRBD1. Germline CDR1 is KGHDR and CDR2 is SFDVKD. Trimming removed 6 bases from V and 10 bases from J; junction bases left unmatched: 15. This CDR3 has 18 amino acids. CDR3 bases: TGTGCCACCAGTCCGGGACAGGGGGCGCGGGGGGCTCGCTCACCCCTCCACTTT. This encodes CATSPGQGARGARSPLHF.

The chain uses TRBV3-1 (or the pseudogene TRBV3-2) and TRBJ1-2; the D is unclear. This CDR3 spans 15 amino acids. The germline V gene has CDR1 LGHDT and CDR2 YNNKEL (reference sequence). The V and J ends lost 3 bases and 0 bases respectively, with 11 bases between them. The CDR3 here is CASSHDRDSNYGYTF. In DNA form, the CDR3 reads TGTGCCAGCAGCCATGACCGGGATTCTAACTATGGCTACACCTTC.

This rearrangement joins TRBV3-1 (or the pseudogene TRBV3-2) to TRBJ2-5; 8 bases map to TRBD1. The CDR3 runs to 13 residues. The germline gives CDR1 LGHDT, CDR2 YNNKEL (reference sequence). V dropped 7 bases and J dropped 6; count of bases not matched to a gene: 7. The CDR3 bases are TGTGCCAGCACCCGGACAGGGCGCCAGACCCAGTACTTC. Translation gives CASTRTGRQTQYF.

J is TRBJ2-2 and V is TRBV7-3; D might be TRBD1 (6 bases). The germline V and J ends were trimmed by 1 base and 6 bases, with 15 bases remaining between them. The germline gives CDR1 SGHTA, CDR2 FQGTGA. This CDR3 comprises 16 residues. The DNA of the CDR3 is TGTGCCAGCAGCTTAAGGGCACAACAGGGTCCCGGGGAGCTGTTTTTT. It encodes CASSLRAQQGPGELFF.

The genes are TRBV5-6 and TRBJ1-4; possibly TRBD1 for D (6 bases). Trimming took off 3 bases at V and 8 bases at J, with 11 bases between the two ends. CDR3 size: 13 residues. Per the germline V gene, CDR1 is SGHDT and CDR2 is YYEEEE. As DNA, the CDR3 is TGTGCCAGCAGCTCGAGACAGGTCGAAAAACTGTTTTTT. Translation: CASSSRQVEKLFF.

The rearrangement uses TRBV10-3 and TRBJ2-3, with 13 bases that match TRBD2. The CDR3 consists of 16 residues. Per germline, CDR1 ENHRY and CDR2 SYGVKD. J lost 5 bases, V lost 5 bases, and 7 bases had no gene match. CDR3 DNA sequence: TGTGCCATCAGTCCTCGGACTAGCGGGGGAATAGATACGCAGTATTTT. This translates into CAISPRTSGGIDTQYF.

This chain links TRBV7-2 with TRBJ2-1, with D uncertain. The CDR3 is made up of 14 amino acids. Germline V CDR1 and CDR2: SGHTA, FQGNSA. The V and J ends lost 2 bases and 0 bases respectively, with 5 bases between them. For the CDR3, the DNA is TGTGCCAGCAGCTTAATCGGCTCCTACAATGAGCAGTTCTTC. Its protein product is CASSLIGSYNEQFF.

The sample holds one count of this clone. The V and J genes are TRBV5-1 and TRBJ1-1, with TRBD1 as a possible D gene (5 bases). Germline assignment: CDR1 SGHRS and CDR2 YFSETQ. The length of the CDR3 is 14 residues. V gave up 1 base and J gave up 5 bases, with 12 bases separating them. This CDR3 is CASSLSWGETEAFF. The CDR3 DNA follows: TGCGCCAGCAGCTTGTCTTGGGGGGAAACTGAAGCTTTCTTT.

The CDR3 DNA is TGTGCCAGTAGACGGACAGGCTCCTACGAGCAGTACTTC. Translated, it gives CASRRTGSYEQYF. This chain joins TRBV19 and TRBJ2-7, with 7 bases lining up with TRBD1. Germline V CDR1 and CDR2: LNHDA, SQIVND (reference sequence). CDR3 length: 13 residues. J was trimmed by 0 bases and V by 6 bases; bases with no gene match: 2. The full variable domain, completed using reference TRBV19 and TRBJ2-7, is DGGITQSPKYLFRKEGQNVTLSCEQNLNHDAMYWYRQDPGQGLRLIYYSQIVNDFQKGDIAEGYSVSREKKESFPLTVTSAQKNPTAFYLCASRRTGSYEQYFGPGTRLTVT.

CDR3 nucleotides: TGCGCCAGCAGCTTTCCATTAGCGGGAGGCACAGATACGCAGTATTTT. Protein product: CASSFPLAGGTDTQYF. V usage is TRBV5-1 and J usage is TRBJ2-3; 9 bases fit TRBD2. Per the germline V gene, CDR1 is SGHRS and CDR2 is YFSETQ. This CDR3 is built from 16 residues. V was pared by 2 bases and J by 1 base, with 5 bases of the junction left unmatched.

This clone was recorded only once. The chain uses TRBV3-1 (or the pseudogene TRBV3-2) and TRBJ1-1, with D possibly being TRBD1 (5 bases). Germline V gene lookup returns CDR1 LGHDT and CDR2 YNNKEL (reference sequence). Trimming cost V 2 bases and J 6 bases, with 10 bases left between them. The CDR3 runs 13 residues. The CDR3 DNA reads TGTGCCAGCAGCCAATTATCGGGGGCTGAAGCTTTCTTT. This encodes CASSQLSGAEAFF.